This T cell receptor beta chain was retrieved from a study of cytomegalovirus exposure and HLA in healthy donors. For the study at large: An earlier analysis found roughly 100 million unique TCR beta sequences from around 180 million T cells. Early on, a data release was issued that held 65 million to 100 million unique TCRs from HLA-typed donors. Study results and limitations: The study put under 200 TCR beta chains on its list as cytomegalovirus-associated. As was reported, the HLA-A and HLA-B alleles of most subjects were accurately predicted from TCR beta sequences.

In this sample, this clone turned up a few times. What it binds is unknown. PCR involved 60 Vbeta and 13 Jbeta primers. Profiled with immunoSEQ multiplex PCR; TCRdb holds only in-frame clones, not every one. Among 140,000 to 150,000 clones listed, roughly 9.8% were seen once. Germline V gene data show CDR1 as SEHNR and CDR2 as FQNEAQ (reference sequence). The V and J ends lost 5 bases and 3 bases respectively, with 22 bases between them. The CDR3 is 17 residues long. This receptor was taken from a man aged 50-60 years in good health and CMV-seronegative. Sequencing was done on a sample of PBMCs. The chain has TRBV7-9 and TRBJ1-1, with D perhaps TRBD1 (6 bases). CDR3 nucleotide sequence: TGTGCCAGCAGCCAAACCAATACAGGGACACGGGACACTGAAGCTTTCTTT. Encoded protein: CASSQTNTGTRDTEAFF. Looking up the rest from reference TRBV7-9 and TRBJ1-1 gives the full variable domain: DTGVSQNPRHKITKRGQNVTFRCDPISEHNRLYWYRQTLGQGPEFLTYFQNEAQLEKSRLLSDRFSAERPKGSFSTLEIQRTEQGDSAMYLCASSQTNTGTRDTEAFFGQGTRLTVV.